Below, one TCR beta chain is given with its context. The CDR3 is 14 amino acids. CDR1 is MRHNA and CDR2 is SNTAGT in the germline V gene. Trimming at V came to 6 bases and at J to 7 bases, leaving 4 bases not matched to a gene. This entry belongs to a study of blood T cell repertoires in COVID-19. The repertoire was sequenced with immunoSEQ multiplex PCR; TCRdb's copy has only in-frame clones and lacks some. This table has almost 350,000 clones, roughly 87% appearing once. This receptor was identified in a woman aged 55-69 years with COVID-19, enrolled during active disease. V and J are TRBV6-4 and TRBJ1-6, with 9 bases fitting TRBD1. Sequencing used peripheral blood. The CDR3 region has the DNA TGTGCCAGCAGCTTTGACAGGGGGAATTCACCCCTCCACTTT. Translating gives CASSFDRGNSPLHF.